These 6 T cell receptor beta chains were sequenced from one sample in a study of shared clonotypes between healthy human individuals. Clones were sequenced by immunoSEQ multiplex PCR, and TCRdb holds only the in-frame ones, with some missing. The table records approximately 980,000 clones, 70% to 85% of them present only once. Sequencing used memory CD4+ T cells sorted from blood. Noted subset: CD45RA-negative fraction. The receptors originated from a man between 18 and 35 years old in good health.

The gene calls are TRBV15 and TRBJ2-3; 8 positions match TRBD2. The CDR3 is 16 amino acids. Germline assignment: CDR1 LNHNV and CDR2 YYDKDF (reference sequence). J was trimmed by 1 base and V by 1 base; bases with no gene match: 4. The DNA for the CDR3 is TGTGCCACCAGCAGAGCTCAGACTAGCGGCACAGATACGCAGTATTTT. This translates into CATSRAQTSGTDTQYF. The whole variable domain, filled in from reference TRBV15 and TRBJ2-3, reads DAMVIQNPRYQVTQFGKPVTLSCSQTLNHNVMYWYQQKSSQAPKLLFHYYDKDFNNEADTPDNFQSRRPNTSFCFLDIRSPGLGDTAMYLCATSRAQTSGTDTQYFGPGTRLTVL.

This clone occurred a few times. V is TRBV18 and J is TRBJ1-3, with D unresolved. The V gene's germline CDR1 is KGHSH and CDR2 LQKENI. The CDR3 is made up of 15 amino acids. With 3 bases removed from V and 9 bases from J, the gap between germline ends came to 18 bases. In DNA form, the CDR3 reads TGTGCCAGCTCACCTTCGCCGGTCCCAGAGGCCACCATATATTTT. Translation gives CASSPSPVPEATIYF.

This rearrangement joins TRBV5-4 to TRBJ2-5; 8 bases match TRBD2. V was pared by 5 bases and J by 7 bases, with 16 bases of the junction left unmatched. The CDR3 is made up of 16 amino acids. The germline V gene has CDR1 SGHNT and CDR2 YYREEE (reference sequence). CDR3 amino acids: CASSYQPAGGPRTQYF. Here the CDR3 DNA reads TGTGCCAGCAGTTATCAACCCGCGGGGGGCCCACGGACCCAGTACTTC.

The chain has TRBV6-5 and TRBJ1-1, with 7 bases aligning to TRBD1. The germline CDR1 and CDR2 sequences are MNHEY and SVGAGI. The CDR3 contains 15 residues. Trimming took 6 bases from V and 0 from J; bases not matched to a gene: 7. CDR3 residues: CASRQGLEVNTEAFF. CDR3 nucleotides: TGTGCCAGCAGACAGGGGCTGGAAGTGAACACTGAAGCTTTCTTT.

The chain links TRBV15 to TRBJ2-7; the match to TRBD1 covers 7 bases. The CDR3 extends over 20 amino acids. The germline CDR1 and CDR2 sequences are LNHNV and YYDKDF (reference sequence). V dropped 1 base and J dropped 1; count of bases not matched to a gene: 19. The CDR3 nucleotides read TGTGCCACCAGCAGAGGTCTAGGGACAGTGGGCCTTTCAAGGTCCTACGAGCAGTACTTC. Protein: CATSRGLGTVGLSRSYEQYF.

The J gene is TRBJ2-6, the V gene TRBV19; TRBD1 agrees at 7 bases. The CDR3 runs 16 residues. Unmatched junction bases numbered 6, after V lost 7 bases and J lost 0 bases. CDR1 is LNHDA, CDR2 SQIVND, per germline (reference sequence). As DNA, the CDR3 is TGTGCCAGTAACCCCGGGACAGCCTCTGGGGCCAACGTCCTGACTTTC. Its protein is CASNPGTASGANVLTF.